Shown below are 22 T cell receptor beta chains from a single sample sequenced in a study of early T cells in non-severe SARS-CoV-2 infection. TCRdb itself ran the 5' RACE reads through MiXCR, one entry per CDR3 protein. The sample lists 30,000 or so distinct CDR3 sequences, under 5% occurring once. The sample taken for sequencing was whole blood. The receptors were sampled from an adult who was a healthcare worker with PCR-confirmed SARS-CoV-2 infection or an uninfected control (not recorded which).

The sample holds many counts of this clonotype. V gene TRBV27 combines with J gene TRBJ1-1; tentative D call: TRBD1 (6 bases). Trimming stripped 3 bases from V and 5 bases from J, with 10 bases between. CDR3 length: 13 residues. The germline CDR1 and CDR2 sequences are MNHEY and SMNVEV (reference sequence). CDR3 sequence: CASSFLGGTEAFF. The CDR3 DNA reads TGTGCCAGCAGTTTCTTAGGGGGTACTGAAGCTTTCTTT.

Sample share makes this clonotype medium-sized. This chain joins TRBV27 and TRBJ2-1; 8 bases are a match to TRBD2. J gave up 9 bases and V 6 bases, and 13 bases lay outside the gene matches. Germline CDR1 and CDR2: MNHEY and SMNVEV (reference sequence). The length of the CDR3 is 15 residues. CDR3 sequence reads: CASRAGAGGYVEQFF. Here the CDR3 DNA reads TGTGCCAGCAGGGCGGGGGCGGGAGGTTATGTTGAGCAGTTCTTC.

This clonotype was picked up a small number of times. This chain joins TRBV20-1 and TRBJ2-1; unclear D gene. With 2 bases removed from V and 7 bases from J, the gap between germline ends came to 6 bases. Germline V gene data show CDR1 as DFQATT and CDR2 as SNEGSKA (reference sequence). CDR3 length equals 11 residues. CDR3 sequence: CSARRVNEQFF. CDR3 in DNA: TGCAGTGCTAGAAGGGTGAATGAGCAGTTCTTC.

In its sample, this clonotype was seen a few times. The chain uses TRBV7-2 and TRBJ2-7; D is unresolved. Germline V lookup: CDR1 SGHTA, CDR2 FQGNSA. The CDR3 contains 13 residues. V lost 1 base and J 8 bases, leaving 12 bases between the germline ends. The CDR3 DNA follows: TGTGCCAGCAGCTTAGTGCTAAGCAGCAAGCAGTACTTC. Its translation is CASSLVLSSKQYF.

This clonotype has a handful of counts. The CDR3 nucleotides read TGCGCCAGCAGCCAGGGACGGAGCTCCTACAATGAGCAGTTCTTC. Translating gives CASSQGRSSYNEQFF. The rearrangement links TRBV4-3 to TRBJ2-1; D may be TRBD1 or TRBD2 (5 bases each). V was clipped by 3 bases and J by 0 bases, with 9 bases between them. Germline V gives CDR1 LGHNA, CDR2 YSLEER. The CDR3 covers 15 residues.

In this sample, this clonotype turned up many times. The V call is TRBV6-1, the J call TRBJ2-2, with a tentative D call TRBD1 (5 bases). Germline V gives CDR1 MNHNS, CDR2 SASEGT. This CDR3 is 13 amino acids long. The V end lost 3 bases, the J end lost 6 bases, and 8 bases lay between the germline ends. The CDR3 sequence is CASSDRRAGELFF. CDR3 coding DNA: TGTGCCAGCAGTGATCGCAGGGCCGGGGAGCTGTTTTTT.

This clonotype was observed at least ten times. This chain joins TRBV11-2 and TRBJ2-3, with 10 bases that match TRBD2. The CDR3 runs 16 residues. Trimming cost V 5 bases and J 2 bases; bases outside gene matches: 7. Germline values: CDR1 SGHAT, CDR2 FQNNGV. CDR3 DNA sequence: TGTGCCAGCAGCCTTAGCGGGGGGTCTTACACAGATACGCAGTATTTT. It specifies CASSLSGGSYTDTQYF.

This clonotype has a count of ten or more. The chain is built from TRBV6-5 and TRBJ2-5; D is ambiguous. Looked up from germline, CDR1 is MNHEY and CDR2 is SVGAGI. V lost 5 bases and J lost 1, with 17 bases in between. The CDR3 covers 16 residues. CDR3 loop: CASSPLPRAPQETQYF. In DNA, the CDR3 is TGTGCCAGCAGTCCCCTCCCTAGGGCTCCCCAAGAGACCCAGTACTTC.

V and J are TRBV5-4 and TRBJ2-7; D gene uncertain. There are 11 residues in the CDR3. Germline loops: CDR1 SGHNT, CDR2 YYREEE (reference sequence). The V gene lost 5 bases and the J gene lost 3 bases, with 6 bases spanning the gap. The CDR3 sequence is CASRKGYEQYF. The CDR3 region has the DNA TGTGCCAGCAGGAAGGGCTACGAGCAGTACTTC.

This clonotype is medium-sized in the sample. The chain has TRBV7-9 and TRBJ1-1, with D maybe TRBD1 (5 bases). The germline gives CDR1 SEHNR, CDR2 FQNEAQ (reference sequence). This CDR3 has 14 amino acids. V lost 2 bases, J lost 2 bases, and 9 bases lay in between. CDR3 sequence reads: CASSLQGVNTEAFF. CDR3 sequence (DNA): TGTGCCAGCAGCTTACAGGGAGTTAACACTGAAGCTTTCTTT.

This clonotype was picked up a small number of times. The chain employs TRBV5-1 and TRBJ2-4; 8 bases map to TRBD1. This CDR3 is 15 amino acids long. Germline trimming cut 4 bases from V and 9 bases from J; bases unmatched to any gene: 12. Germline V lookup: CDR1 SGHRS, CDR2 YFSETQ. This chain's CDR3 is CASSRELTGAGIQYF. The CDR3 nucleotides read TGCGCCAGCAGCCGAGAATTGACAGGGGCGGGCATTCAGTACTTC.

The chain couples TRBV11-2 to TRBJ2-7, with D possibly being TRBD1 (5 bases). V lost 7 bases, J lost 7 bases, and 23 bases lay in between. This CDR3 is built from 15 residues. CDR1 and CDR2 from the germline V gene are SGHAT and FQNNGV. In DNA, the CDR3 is TGTGCCAGCACCCCCGGACGGCAAATCCAGGGAGAGCAGTACTTC. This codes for CASTPGRQIQGEQYF.

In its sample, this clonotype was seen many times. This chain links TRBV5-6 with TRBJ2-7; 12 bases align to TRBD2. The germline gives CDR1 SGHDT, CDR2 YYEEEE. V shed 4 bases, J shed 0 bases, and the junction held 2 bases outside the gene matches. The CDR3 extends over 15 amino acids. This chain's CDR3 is CASSLGLAGSYEQYF. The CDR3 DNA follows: TGTGCCAGCAGCCTGGGACTAGCGGGCTCCTACGAGCAGTACTTC.

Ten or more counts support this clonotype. CDR3 DNA: TGTGCCACGCACCGTCAGGGTTACACTGAAGCTTTCTTT. Translating gives CATHRQGYTEAFF. The chain employs TRBV6-2 or TRBV6-3 and TRBJ1-1, with a tentative D call TRBD1 (5 bases). Per germline, CDR1 MNHEY and CDR2 SVGEGT. This CDR3 is 13 amino acids long. Trimming removed 10 bases at V and 3 bases at J, with 15 bases between.

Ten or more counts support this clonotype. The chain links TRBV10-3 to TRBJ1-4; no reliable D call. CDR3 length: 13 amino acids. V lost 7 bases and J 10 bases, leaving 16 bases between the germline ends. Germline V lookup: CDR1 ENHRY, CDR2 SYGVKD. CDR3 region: CAITEGLTGKLFF. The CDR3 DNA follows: TGTGCCATCACGGAAGGTTTGACGGGAAAACTGTTTTTT.

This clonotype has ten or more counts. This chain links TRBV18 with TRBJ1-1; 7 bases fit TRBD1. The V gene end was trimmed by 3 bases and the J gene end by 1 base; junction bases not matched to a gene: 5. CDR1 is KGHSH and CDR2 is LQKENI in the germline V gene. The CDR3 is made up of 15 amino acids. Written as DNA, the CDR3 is TGTGCCAGCTCACCCTCGACAGGGCGGAACACTGAAGCTTTCTTT. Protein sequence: CASSPSTGRNTEAFF.

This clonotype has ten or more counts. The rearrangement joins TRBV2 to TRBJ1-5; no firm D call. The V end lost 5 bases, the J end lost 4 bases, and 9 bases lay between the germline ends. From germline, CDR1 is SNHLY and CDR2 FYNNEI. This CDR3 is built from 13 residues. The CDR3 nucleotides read TGTGCCAGCAGTTCTAGGATGAATCAGCCCCAGCATTTT. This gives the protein CASSSRMNQPQHF.

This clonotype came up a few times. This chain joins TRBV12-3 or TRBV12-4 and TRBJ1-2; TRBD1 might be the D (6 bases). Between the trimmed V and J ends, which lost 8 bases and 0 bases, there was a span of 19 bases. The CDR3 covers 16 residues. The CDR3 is CASQRTVTVSNYGYTF. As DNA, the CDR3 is TGTGCCAGCCAAAGGACAGTAACAGTTTCTAACTATGGCTACACCTTC.

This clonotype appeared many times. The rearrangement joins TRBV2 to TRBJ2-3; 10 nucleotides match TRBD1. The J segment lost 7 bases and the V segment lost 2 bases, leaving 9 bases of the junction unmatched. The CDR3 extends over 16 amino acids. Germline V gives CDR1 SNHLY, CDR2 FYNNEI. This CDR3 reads CASSETDRGAMNTQYF. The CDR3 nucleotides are TGTGCCAGCAGTGAAACGGACAGGGGGGCGATGAATACGCAGTATTTT.

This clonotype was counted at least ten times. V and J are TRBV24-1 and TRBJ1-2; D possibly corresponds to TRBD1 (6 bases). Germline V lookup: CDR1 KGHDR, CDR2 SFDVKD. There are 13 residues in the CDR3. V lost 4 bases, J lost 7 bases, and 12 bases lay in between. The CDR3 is CATSEAGVSGYTF. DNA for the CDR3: TGTGCCACCAGTGAAGCAGGGGTTAGTGGCTACACCTTC.

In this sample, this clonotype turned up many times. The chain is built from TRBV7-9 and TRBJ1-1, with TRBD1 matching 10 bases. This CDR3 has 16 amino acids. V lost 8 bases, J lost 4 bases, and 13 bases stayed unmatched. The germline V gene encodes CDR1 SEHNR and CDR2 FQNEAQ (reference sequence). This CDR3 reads CASARDRGNLGTEAFF. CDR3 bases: TGTGCCAGCGCCAGGGACAGGGGAAATTTGGGCACTGAAGCTTTCTTT.

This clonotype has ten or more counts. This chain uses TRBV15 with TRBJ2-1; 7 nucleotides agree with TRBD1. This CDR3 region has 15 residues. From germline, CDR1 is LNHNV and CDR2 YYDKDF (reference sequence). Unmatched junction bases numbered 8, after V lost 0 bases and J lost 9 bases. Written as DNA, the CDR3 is TGTGCCACCAGCAGAGATGCTAAGGGGGCGGGTGAGCAGTTCTTC. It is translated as CATSRDAKGAGEQFF.